Listed here is a single TCR beta chain. The specificity of this receptor is unknown. Nothing much larger sits one base from this clone, and base qualities are not available. The data are from a study of cytomegalovirus exposure and HLA in healthy donors (dated by TCRdb to the late 2010s). With respect to the entire study: According to an earlier analysis of 450 to 650 of the donors, about 179 million T cells yielded roughly 110 million unique TCR beta sequences and around 300 Gb of sequence data. Roughly 300 gigabases of sequencing data and approximately 80 million unique TCR sequences were included in an early release covering under 650 HLA-typed donors. The genetic ancestry cluster associated with self-reported Caucasian donors included 65% to 90% of the roughly 400 genotyped donors. The aim of the study was to test whether cataloging public T cell receptors could identify signatures of past pathogen exposure. The study profiled the T cell repertoires of hundreds of subjects by immunosequencing and related them to cytomegalovirus serostatus. In addition to the first cohort of roughly 670 subjects, a separate validation cohort of approximately 110 different subjects was used. To predict cytomegalovirus infection status, the study combined high-throughput TCR immunosequencing, statistical association of individual TCRs with disease status, and machine learning. In a later analysis, previously published TCR beta repertoires from 670 or so donors were re-analyzed and high-resolution HLA genotyping was added so that TCR occurrence patterns could be studied. Rather than using new phenotypic data, the later analysis identified candidate immune exposures from TCR beta sequences and from how often those sequences occurred across donors. In an earlier analysis of 587 of the donors, high-throughput TCR beta sequencing was used to judge whether each TCR beta V gene segment behaved as functional or pseudogenic. Alongside the repertoire data, information on donor age, sex, ethnicity and CMV serostatus was compiled. Genome-wide SNP genotypes for about three fifths of the roughly 670 donors were used in a later genetic analysis, which treated that subset as a discovery cohort. Every repertoire in the discovery cohort had been generated on one and the same sequencing platform. Both class I and class II loci were covered by HLA typing, at four-digit resolution. The number of donors typed differed by locus, with about 629-630 for A, B, C, DRB1 and DQB1, roughly 520 for DQA1, approximately 580 for DPA1, and 450 to 480 for DPB1. Roughly 5 DR-DQ haplotypes were treated as single units for association and clustering because of strong linkage in the cohort. Among some 400 genotyped donors of the cohort, an average of approximately 240,000 unique TCR beta nucleotide sequences were sequenced per donor, about a sixth of them non-productive. Study-wide findings and limitations: Most CMV-associated TCR beta chains appeared to be HLA-restricted in a later analysis, and the HLA associations seemed to be driven largely by CMV exposure. Linkage disequilibrium might explain the correlated functional status among segregating V segments, but an unknown experimental factor could not be excluded. Immune exposure information for the cohort was limited to CMV serostatus. Strong co-occurrence of HLA alleles, especially DR and DQ, made assigning TCR associations to individual alleles difficult. Several of the top co-occurrence clusters appeared to be linked to parvovirus B19, influenza, CMV and Epstein-Barr virus, according to a later analysis. In a later genetic analysis, a missense DCLRE1C variant was associated with V-gene and J-gene trimming of TCR beta chains, and the association was replicated in an independent cohort. It was suggested by the authors that the approach could potentially be generalized to other disease states and immunological phenotypes. Because counts were too low, approximately 15 rarely observed V segments, including chromosome 9 orphons, were excluded from the earlier analysis of 500 to 700 of the donors. Some IMGT-functional V segments, including TRBV6-2 and TRBV6-3, could not be distinguished by the 87-base-pair reads and were therefore excluded. This cohort had only TCR beta chains sequenced, and the lack of alpha or paired-chain data limited which features could be detected. An earlier analysis of 450 to 750 of the donors showed that most TCR beta V segments appeared in productive rearrangements either about 87% or about 30% of the time, which broadly matched IMGT annotations. The study gave a list of around 170 TCR beta chains associated with cytomegalovirus. A further reported finding was that TCR beta sequences accurately predicted the HLA-A and HLA-B alleles for most subjects in the first cohort. HLA typing was unavailable for some donors at each locus, so association tests used only the typed subset. In a later analysis, some 17,000 TCR beta sequences were associated with specific HLA alleles at a false discovery rate of 0.05. In a later analysis, the rate of TCR association differed among HLA loci, with DRB1 alleles having the most associated TCRs and HLA-C alleles having the fewest. A cluster of highly shared sequence variants was judged likely to be a technical artifact of the sequencing pipeline. Roughly uniform sequencing depth across donors was assumed in presence/absence analyses, although this assumption may not hold. In a later analysis, HLA-associated TCR beta chains showed more clonal expansion and lower generation probabilities than non-associated chains that were equally common. In a later genetic analysis, fewer N-insertions in productive TCRs were reported among donors in an Asian-associated ancestry cluster than the roughly 700-donor mean. Across donors, most TCR sequences were observed very rarely, whereas some public TCRs were present in many individuals. The classifier was reported to diagnose cytomegalovirus status with high specificity and sensitivity in both the original and validation cohorts. In vitro tests confirmed that a few of the cytomegalovirus-associated TCR beta chains recognize cytomegalovirus antigens.

The cohort was made up of roughly 670 healthy bone marrow donors. At the time of sampling, every cohort member was nominally healthy, though immune exposures that went unrecorded were likely present. The donor tested CMV seropositive and was one of the 289 seropositive cohort members. A peripheral blood sample was provided by each donor, and peripheral blood mononuclear cells were used for TCR beta sequencing. Genomic DNA was extracted from the blood cell samples with the Qiagen DNeasy Blood Extraction Kit. The library was produced with the immunoSEQ multiplex PCR assay. A mixture of 60 forward primers for TCR Vbeta segments and 13 reverse primers for TCR Jbeta segments was used in the multiplex PCR. The CDR3 region of rearranged TCR beta genes was amplified from genomic DNA by a multiplex PCR assay. On the Illumina HiSeq System, the amplified TCR beta libraries were sequenced as 87-base-pair reads. The authors' pipeline ran thus. A later analysis tallied 75 million to 95 million unique TCR beta chains across the 700 or so repertoires, and about 12 million of those chains were shared by two or more donors. To remove PCR and sequencing errors, raw reads were error-corrected and collapsed into unique sequences using a nearest-neighbor algorithm that merged closely related sequences. Alignment of CDR3 sequences to IMGT reference sequences was used to assign V, D and J gene segments. For a sequence to be retained, at least a six-nucleotide match to both a V gene segment and a J gene segment was required. Rearrangements were classified as productive when the CDR3 lacked stop codons and remained in frame with V and J, and all other rearrangements were classified as non-productive. Following IMGT convention, CDR3 was defined as the stretch from the second conserved V-encoded cysteine up to the conserved J-encoded phenylalanine. In an earlier analysis of just under 600 of the donors, sequences lacking an unambiguous match to a single V gene segment were excluded. In an earlier analysis of about 590 of the donors, a V segment was called functional when productive rearrangements were above 56.7%, and segregating when the standard deviation between donors exceeded 5%. To diagnose cytomegalovirus status from the catalog of TCR beta chain sequences, a statistical classification framework was built. A later analysis assigned V and J genes by comparing TCR nucleotide sequences with IMGT/GENE-DB human TR gene sequences. A later analysis assigned CDR3 sequences and most-parsimonious VDJ recombination scenarios with the TCRdist pipeline. A later analysis defined each TCR beta chain by its CDR3 amino acid sequence plus V-gene family, and excluded reads lacking a unique V-gene family. As a way to deal with suspected cross-contamination and a sequencing artifact, a later analysis dropped nearly 600 nucleotide sequences that were highly shared and had low generation probability. A later analysis calculated a clonal expansion index for each public chain from normalized within-repertoire ranks of inferred template counts. In a later analysis, generation probabilities were computed using a VDJ recombination model fitted to out-of-frame rearrangements, and the results were checked against IGoR. In a later analysis, hypergeometric tests were used to score TCR-TCR, TCR-HLA and TCR-CMV co-occurrence, with a repertoire-size bias correction applied to TCR pairs. False discovery rates were estimated in a later analysis by permuting HLA or CMV assignments 20 times. In a later analysis, co-occurring TCRs were grouped with DBSCAN, and TCRdist sequence similarity was added when clustering was performed within HLA-allele-positive subsets. Repertoires with fewer than 30,000 or more than 120,000 public chains were left out of co-occurrence clustering, as were five repertoires with anomalous nucleotide sharing. Not all clones reach the TCRdb copy of this immuneACCESS table, which keeps in-frame sequences only. Checked studies attribute under half of the gap to unresolved V genes and leave the rest unexplained. V, J and clone size derive from that table, while D and trimming were established from the DNA sequence. The sample contains about 130,000 clones, 70% to 85% of them found a single time. The top ten hold about 3% of the sample.

The germline V gene (reference sequence) supplies CDR1 SGHNT and CDR2 YYREEE. The CDR3, cysteine through phenylalanine, is 11 amino acids long. Of all the DNA, just the CDR3 is kept, 33 bases in frame from base 1. V and J lose 9 bases and 5 bases, and a span of 12 bases separates them. This TCR derives from a woman between 55 and 75 years old in good health and CMV-seropositive. What was sequenced was PBMCs. The rearranged chain carries TRBV5-4 and TRBJ2-7, with the D gene not clear enough to name. The CDR3 has the sequence CATSSGDEQYF. Here is the DNA: TGTGCCACCTCATCGGGTGACGAGCAGTACTTC.